These 15 T cell receptor beta chains came from one sample sequenced in a study of spatial heterogeneity in lung cancer. The study, taken as a whole, reports: For expanded intratumoral alpha and beta TCRs, counts tracked tumor mutation counts.

The time point denotes: sample taken at primary tumor resection. One entry per CDR3 protein results from TCRdb running MiXCR on the 5' RACE reads. The data contain 9,000 to 10,000 distinct CDR3 sequences, around 6% of them singletons. Antigens for these TCRs are unknown. The material sequenced was lung tumor tissue, taken at surgery. Receptor source: a female donor with early-stage non-small cell lung cancer.

This clonotype was recorded many times. V and J are TRBV6-2 or TRBV6-3 and TRBJ2-7; D call uncertain. The CDR3 has 14 amino acids. The germline gives CDR1 MNHEY, CDR2 SVGEGT. Trimming removed 0 bases from V and 2 bases from J, with 8 bases in between. The CDR3: CASSYSRLPYEQYV. The CDR3, as DNA: TGTGCCAGCAGTTACTCCCGCCTCCCCTACGAGCAGTACGTC.

By sample share, this clonotype is medium-sized. V usage is TRBV12-3 or TRBV12-4 and J usage is TRBJ2-5; no firm D call. Between the trimmed V and J ends, which lost 5 bases and 2 bases, there was a span of 9 bases. The CDR3 consists of 13 residues. CDR3 in amino acids: CASSPKRQETQYF. Here the CDR3 DNA reads TGTGCCAGCAGTCCGAAGAGACAAGAGACCCAGTACTTC.

By sample share, this clonotype is medium-sized. The chain employs TRBV7-2 and TRBJ2-3; no clear D. V gave up 5 bases and J gave up 6 bases, with 15 bases separating them. The CDR3 covers 14 residues. The germline V gene encodes CDR1 SGHTA and CDR2 FQGNSA. CDR3 protein: CASSDKSQTDTQYF. The DNA of the CDR3 is TGTGCCAGCAGCGACAAATCGCAAACGGATACGCAGTATTTT.

This clonotype has just a few counts. The CDR3 DNA sequence: TGTGCCAGCAGTTTATGGGGCGGCGAGCAGTACTTC. Protein: CASSLWGGEQYF. This chain links TRBV12-3 or TRBV12-4 with TRBJ2-7, with D possibly being TRBD1 (5 bases). The CDR3 is 12 residues long. The V end was cut by 2 bases, the J end by 6 bases, with 8 bases between.

This clonotype was seen repeatedly, ten times or more. This rearrangement joins TRBV7-9 to TRBJ2-3; D is possibly TRBD1 (6 bases). The CDR3 sequence is 16 residues long. V was shortened by 2 bases and J by 2 bases, with 14 bases between the two germline ends. Germline CDR1 and CDR2: SEHNR and FQNEAQ (reference sequence). The CDR3 sequence: CASSLSQGIYTDTQYF. DNA for the CDR3: TGTGCCAGCAGCTTATCTCAGGGGATCTACACAGATACGCAGTATTTT. Using reference TRBV7-9 and TRBJ2-3 for the parts outside the CDR3, the full variable domain is DTGVSQNPRHKITKRGQNVTFRCDPISEHNRLYWYRQTLGQGPEFLTYFQNEAQLEKSRLLSDRFSAERPKGSFSTLEIQRTEQGDSAMYLCASSLSQGIYTDTQYFGPGTRLTVL.

This clonotype was seen repeatedly, ten times or more. The V and J genes are TRBV7-6 and TRBJ2-1; D is ambiguous. CDR3 length: 14 residues. The V end lost 5 bases, the J end lost 0 bases, and 8 bases lay between the germline ends. In germline, CDR1 is SGHVS, CDR2 FNYEAQ. CDR3 sequence: CASSPPSSYNEQFF. CDR3 bases: TGTGCCAGCAGCCCCCCGTCCTCCTACAATGAGCAGTTCTTC.

This clonotype came up many times. The genes are TRBV4-3 and TRBJ1-5; D is possibly TRBD1 (6 bases). Germline assignment: CDR1 LGHNA and CDR2 YSLEER. V gave up 0 bases and J gave up 7 bases, with 10 bases separating them. The CDR3 is 14 amino acids. The CDR3, as DNA: TGCGCCAGCAGCCAAGAGGGGGGCAGCCAGCCCCAGCATTTT. As protein: CASSQEGGSQPQHF.

In this sample, this clonotype turned up many times. One end of the junction does not line up with germline, which may come from a read error. The gene calls are TRBV24-1 and TRBJ2-1, with TRBD1 matching 8 bases. CDR1 is KGHDR, CDR2 SFDVKD, per germline. There are 16 residues in the CDR3. The CDR3 bases are TGTGCCACCAGTGAGAGGCGGTCAGGACAGGGCGGCCACCTGTTTTTC. It codes for CATSERRSGQGGHLFF.

By sample share, this clonotype is medium-sized (0.01 to 0.1%). The V gene is TRBV7-6, the J gene TRBJ2-1; D is possibly TRBD2 (5 bases). Germline CDR1 reads SGHVS; CDR2 reads FNYEAQ. The CDR3 has 15 amino acids. The V and J ends lost 2 bases and 0 bases respectively, with 8 bases between them. The CDR3 here is CASSLQRNSYNEQFF. The CDR3 DNA follows: TGTGCCAGCAGCTTACAGCGGAACTCCTACAATGAGCAGTTCTTC.

This clonotype turned up a few times. A read error may be the cause here, since a much bigger clone is one base away. The chain joins TRBV11-2 to TRBJ2-6; D is ambiguous. The V end was cut by 5 bases, the J end by 0 bases, with 5 bases between. The CDR3 totals 14 residues. Germline assignment: CDR1 SGHAT and CDR2 FQNNGV. The CDR3 nucleotides read TGTGCCAGCAGCCAAAACTCTGGGGCCAACGTCCTGACTTTC. It codes for CASSQNSGANVLTF.

This clonotype was seen repeatedly, ten times or more. V and J are TRBV20-1 and TRBJ2-1; D call uncertain. Trimming left V 5 bases short and J 0 bases short, with 14 bases between. The CDR3 totals 15 residues. Germline CDR1 DFQATT, CDR2 SNEGSKA (reference sequence). The CDR3 nucleotides read TGCAGTGCTCCAAGGGTAACGCCCTCCTACAATGAGCAGTTCTTC. Residues: CSAPRVTPSYNEQFF.

This clonotype was observed many times. The chain links TRBV5-4 to TRBJ2-6, with 9 nucleotides matching TRBD1. The germline CDR1 and CDR2 sequences are SGHNT and YYREEE (reference sequence). This CDR3 has 19 amino acids. The ends lost 4 bases at V and 4 bases at J; junction bases unmatched: 15. The DNA of the CDR3 is TGTGCCAGCAGCCCAGTCCCGGGACAGGGCCCGCGGGGGGCCAACGTCCTGACTTTC. Its translation: CASSPVPGQGPRGANVLTF.

This clonotype has at least ten counts. The chain couples TRBV28 to TRBJ2-1; 7 positions agree with TRBD1. The CDR3 covers 15 residues. Germline CDR1 and CDR2: MDHEN and SYDVKM. Germline trimming cut 3 bases from V and 5 bases from J; bases unmatched to any gene: 7. CDR3 nucleotides: TGTGCCAGCAGTTTTATTAGGGGGCTAAACAATGAGCAGTTCTTC. Translated, it gives CASSFIRGLNNEQFF.

The chain joins TRBV9 to TRBJ2-3; perhaps TRBD2 as D (5 bases). The CDR3 totals 15 residues. Germline V gene lookup returns CDR1 SGDLS and CDR2 YYNGEE. V lost 2 bases and J 2 bases, leaving 12 bases between the germline ends. Here the CDR3 reads CASSVGLASTDTQYF. The CDR3 bases are TGTGCCAGCAGCGTCGGGCTAGCCTCCACAGATACGCAGTATTTT.

This clonotype is medium-sized (0.01 to 0.1%) by share. This chain links TRBV4-3 with TRBJ1-2; 8 positions match TRBD1. V shed 2 bases, J shed 4 bases, and the junction held 3 bases outside the gene matches. CDR3 length equals 14 residues. The germline V gene encodes CDR1 LGHNA and CDR2 YSLEER. As DNA, the CDR3 is TGCGCCAGCAGCCAACAGGGGGCTCGCTATGGCTACACCTTC. Translating it yields CASSQQGARYGYTF.